This T cell receptor beta chain was recorded in a study of shared clonotypes between healthy human individuals. In the case of this clone: Antigen specificity is unknown.

Study-level results: Genetic and exposure-history diversity was limited by the small donor number.

It was across several immunoSEQ plates that each subset's genomic DNA was evenly split. Generated by immunoSEQ multiplex PCR, the TCRdb table keeps only in-frame clones and is missing some. The sample lists about 660,000 clones, 74% occurring once. Nashville, Tennessee was home to all donors, each a Caucasian adult. A split of CD4+ cells into CD45RA+ naive and CD45RA-negative memory subsets was performed. Sequencing input: memory CD4+ T cells sorted from blood. As for subset: CD45RA-negative fraction. The receptor comes from a woman aged 30 to 39 in good health.

CDR3 DNA: TGTGCCAGCAGCGTTTCCGGTGGGACCAACTACGAGCAGTACTTC. This sequence encodes CASSVSGGTNYEQYF. This sequence joins TRBV11-3 and TRBJ2-7; D assignment may be TRBD1 or TRBD2 (5 bases each). The ends were cut back, 5 bases at V and 3 bases at J, with 17 bases in the middle. The CDR3 loop spans 15 amino acids. Germline CDR1 SGHNT, CDR2 YENEEA. The full variable domain, completed using reference TRBV11-3 and TRBJ2-7, is EAGVVQSPRYKIIEKKQPVAFWCNPISGHNTLYWYLQNLGQGPELLIRYENEEAVDDSQLPKDRFSAERLKGVDSTLKIQPAELGDSAVYLCASSVSGGTNYEQYFGPGTRLTVT.